This T cell receptor beta chain derives from a study of shared clonotypes between healthy human individuals. Germline values: CDR1 MDHEN, CDR2 SYDVKM. The CDR3 length is 14 residues. The V end lost 6 bases, the J end lost 3 bases, and 15 bases lay between the germline ends. Sequenced by immunoSEQ multiplex PCR; TCRdb stores in-frame clones only, minus some. Counted here are over 950,000 clones, around 77% occurring once; the ten biggest clones make up 0.85% to 1%. Free of recent acute infections or vaccinations, the donors were healthy HIV-negative adults. The study separated CD4+ cells into CD45RA+ naive and CD45RA-negative memory subsets.

The clonotype was recovered from a young man in good health. Some clones in this sample may be carry-over from other donors' samples. This chain uses TRBV28 with TRBJ2-7; TRBD2 is a possible D gene (5 bases). Sequencing was done on a sample of memory CD4+ T cells from PBMCs. The subset was: CD45RA-negative fraction. CDR3 sequence: CASSPGSGGYEQYF. The CDR3 DNA reads as TGTGCCAGCAGCCCTGGGTCAGGAGGCTACGAGCAGTACTTC.